The 3 T cell receptor beta chains below all came from one sample that was sequenced in a study of shared clonotypes between healthy human individuals. The data were produced by immunoSEQ multiplex PCR, yet TCRdb's version contains in-frame clones alone and is incomplete. The sample shows about 2.1 million clones, more than 85% of them seen only once. CD45RO-negative cells were positively selected for CCR7, leaving out terminally differentiated effector memory CD45RA+ cells. The sample consisted of naive CD8+ T cells from PBMCs. The source of these receptors is a man aged 18 to 35 in good health. Some clones in this sample may be carry-over from other donors' samples.

For this clone: Other nucleotide sequences from this sample produce the same CDR3. The genes are TRBV6-1 and TRBJ1-5; TRBD1 is a possible D gene (5 bases). The germline CDR1 and CDR2 sequences are MNHNS and SASEGT. The CDR3 runs to 15 residues. V was trimmed by 2 bases and J by 1 base, leaving 9 bases between them. The CDR3 spells CASSEPRDSNQPQHF. CDR3 DNA sequence: TGTGCCAGCAGTGAACCCCGGGACAGCAATCAGCCCCAGCATTTT.

V is TRBV28 and J is TRBJ2-2; D may be TRBD2 (6 bases). From germline, CDR1 is MDHEN and CDR2 SYDVKM. The CDR3 contains 15 residues. V was cut by 2 bases and J by 3 bases, with 10 bases left in between. CDR3 in DNA: TGTGCCAGCAGTTTACAACGGAGGGACACCGGGGAGCTGTTTTTT. Amino acids: CASSLQRRDTGELFF.

The chain couples TRBV19 to TRBJ2-2; no clear D. The CDR3 is 12 amino acids. Trimming shortened V by 5 bases and J by 10 bases, and 11 bases separated the two germline ends. Per germline, CDR1 LNHDA and CDR2 SQIVND (reference sequence). CDR3 in DNA: TGTGCCAGTAGTTTTTTTATGGAGGAGCTGTTTTTT. It translates to CASSFFMEELFF. Full variable domain (rest looked up from reference TRBV19 and TRBJ2-2): DGGITQSPKYLFRKEGQNVTLSCEQNLNHDAMYWYRQDPGQGLRLIYYSQIVNDFQKGDIAEGYSVSREKKESFPLTVTSAQKNPTAFYLCASSFFMEELFFGEGSRLTVL.